This T cell receptor beta chain was obtained from a study of blood T cell repertoires in COVID-19. Study overall: Sources were T cells, B-cell-depleted T cells, or PBMCs; the material itself was cDNA or gDNA.

Enrolled during active infection, Seattle patients were then followed longitudinally. Only in-frame clones appear in the TCRdb table, and some are missing; sequencing was by immunoSEQ multiplex PCR. Altogether approximately 330,000 clones are present, about nine tenths being singletons, with the ten largest covering approximately 9.4%. This clone appeared a few times. Germline trimming cut 5 bases from V and 4 bases from J; bases unmatched to any gene: 2. The germline gives CDR1 LGHDT, CDR2 YNNKEL (reference sequence). The CDR3 consists of 13 residues. J is TRBJ1-1 and V is TRBV3-1 (or the pseudogene TRBV3-2); TRBD1 matches 9 bases. The sequenced material came from peripheral blood. This TCR was sampled from a man aged 30-40 years with COVID-19, enrolled during active disease. DNA for the CDR3: TGTGCCAGCAGCTGGACAGGGGTCACTGAAGCTTTCTTT. Protein product: CASSWTGVTEAFF.